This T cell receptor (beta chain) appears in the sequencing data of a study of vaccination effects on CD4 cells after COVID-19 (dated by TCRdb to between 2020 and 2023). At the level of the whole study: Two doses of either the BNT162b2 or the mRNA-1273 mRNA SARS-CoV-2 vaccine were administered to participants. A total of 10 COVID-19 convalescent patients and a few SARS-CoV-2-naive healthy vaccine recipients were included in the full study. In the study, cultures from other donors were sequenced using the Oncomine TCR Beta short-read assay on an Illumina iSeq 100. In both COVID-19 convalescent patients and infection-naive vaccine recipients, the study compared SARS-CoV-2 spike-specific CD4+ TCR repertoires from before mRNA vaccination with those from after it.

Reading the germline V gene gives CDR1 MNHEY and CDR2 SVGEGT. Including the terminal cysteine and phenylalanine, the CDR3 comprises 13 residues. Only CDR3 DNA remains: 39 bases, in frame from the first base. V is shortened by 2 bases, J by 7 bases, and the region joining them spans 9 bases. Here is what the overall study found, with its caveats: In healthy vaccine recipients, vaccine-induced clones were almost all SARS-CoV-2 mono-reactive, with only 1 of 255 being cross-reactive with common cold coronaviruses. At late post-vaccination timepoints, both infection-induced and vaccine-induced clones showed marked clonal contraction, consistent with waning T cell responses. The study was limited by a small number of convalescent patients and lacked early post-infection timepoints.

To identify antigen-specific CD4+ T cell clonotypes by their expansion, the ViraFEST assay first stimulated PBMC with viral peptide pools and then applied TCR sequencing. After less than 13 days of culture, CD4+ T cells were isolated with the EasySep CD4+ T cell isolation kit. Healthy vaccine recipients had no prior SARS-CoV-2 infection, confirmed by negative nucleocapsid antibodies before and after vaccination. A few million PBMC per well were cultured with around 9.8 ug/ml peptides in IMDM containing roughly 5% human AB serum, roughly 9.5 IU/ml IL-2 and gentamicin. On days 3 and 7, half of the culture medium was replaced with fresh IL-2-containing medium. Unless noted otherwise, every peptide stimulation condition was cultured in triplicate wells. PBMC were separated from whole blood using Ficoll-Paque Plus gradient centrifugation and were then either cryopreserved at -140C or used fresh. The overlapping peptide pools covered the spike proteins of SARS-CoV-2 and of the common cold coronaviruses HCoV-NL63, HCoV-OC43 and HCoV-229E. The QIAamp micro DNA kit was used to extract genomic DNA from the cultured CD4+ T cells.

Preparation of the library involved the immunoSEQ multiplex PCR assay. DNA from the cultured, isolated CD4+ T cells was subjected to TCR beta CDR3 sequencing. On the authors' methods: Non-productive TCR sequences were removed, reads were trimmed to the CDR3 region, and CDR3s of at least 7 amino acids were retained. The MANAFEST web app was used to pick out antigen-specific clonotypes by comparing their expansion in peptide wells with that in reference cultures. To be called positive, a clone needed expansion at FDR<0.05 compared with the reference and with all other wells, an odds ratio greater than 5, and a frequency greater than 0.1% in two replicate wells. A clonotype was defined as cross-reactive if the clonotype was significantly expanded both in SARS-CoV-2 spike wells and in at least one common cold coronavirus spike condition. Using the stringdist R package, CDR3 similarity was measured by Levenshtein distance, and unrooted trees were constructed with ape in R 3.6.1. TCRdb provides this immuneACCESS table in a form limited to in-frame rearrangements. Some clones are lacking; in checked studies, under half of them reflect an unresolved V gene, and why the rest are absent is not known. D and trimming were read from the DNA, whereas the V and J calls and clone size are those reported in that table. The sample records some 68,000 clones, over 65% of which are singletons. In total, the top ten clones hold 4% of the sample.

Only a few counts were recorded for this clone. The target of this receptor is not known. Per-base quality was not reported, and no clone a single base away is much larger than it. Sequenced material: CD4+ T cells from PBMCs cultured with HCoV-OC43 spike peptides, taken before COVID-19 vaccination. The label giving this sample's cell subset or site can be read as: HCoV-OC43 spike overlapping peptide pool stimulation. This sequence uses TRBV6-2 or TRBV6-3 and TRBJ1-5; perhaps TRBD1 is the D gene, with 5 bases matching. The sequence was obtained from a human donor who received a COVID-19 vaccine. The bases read TGTGCCAGCAGTTACATGGGACGACAGCCCCAGCATTTT. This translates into CASSYMGRQPQHF.